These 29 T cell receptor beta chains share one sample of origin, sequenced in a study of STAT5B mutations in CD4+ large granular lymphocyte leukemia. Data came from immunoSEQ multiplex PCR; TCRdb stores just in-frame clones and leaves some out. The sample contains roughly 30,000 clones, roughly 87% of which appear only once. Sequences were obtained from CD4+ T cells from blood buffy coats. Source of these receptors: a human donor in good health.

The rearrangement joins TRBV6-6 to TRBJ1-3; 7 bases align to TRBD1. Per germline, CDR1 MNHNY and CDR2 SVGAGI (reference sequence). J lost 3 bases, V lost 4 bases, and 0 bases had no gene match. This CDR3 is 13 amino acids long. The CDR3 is CASSSGGGNTIYF. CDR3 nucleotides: TGTGCCAGCAGTTCAGGGGGTGGAAACACCATATATTTT.

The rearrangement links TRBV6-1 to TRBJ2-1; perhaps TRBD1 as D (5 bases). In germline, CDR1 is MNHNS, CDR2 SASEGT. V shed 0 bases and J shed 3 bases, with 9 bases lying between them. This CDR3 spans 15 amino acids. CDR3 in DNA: TGTGCCAGCAGTGAAGCGGGGCGACTCTACAATGAGCAGTTCTTC. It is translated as CASSEAGRLYNEQFF.

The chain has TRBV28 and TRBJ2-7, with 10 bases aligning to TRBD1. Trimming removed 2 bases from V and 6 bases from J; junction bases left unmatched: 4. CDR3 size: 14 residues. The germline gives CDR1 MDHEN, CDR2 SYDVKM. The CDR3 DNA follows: TGTGCCAGCAGTTTAAGGGACAGGGGTGCCGAGCAGTACTTC. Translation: CASSLRDRGAEQYF. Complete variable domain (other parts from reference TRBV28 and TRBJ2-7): DVKVTQSSRYLVKRTGEKVFLECVQDMDHENMFWYRQDPGLGLRLIYFSYDVKMKEKGDIPEGYSVSREKKERFSLILESASTNQTSMYLCASSLRDRGAEQYFGPGTRLTVT.

The CDR3 nucleotides are TGTGCCAGCAGCTCCCAGACAGGGTCAGATACGCAGTATTTT. Translation gives CASSSQTGSDTQYF. V is TRBV7-2 and J is TRBJ2-3; 7 bases are shared with TRBD1. From germline, CDR1 is SGHTA and CDR2 FQGNSA. This CDR3 region has 14 residues. V lost 4 bases, J lost 4 bases, and 5 bases stayed unmatched.

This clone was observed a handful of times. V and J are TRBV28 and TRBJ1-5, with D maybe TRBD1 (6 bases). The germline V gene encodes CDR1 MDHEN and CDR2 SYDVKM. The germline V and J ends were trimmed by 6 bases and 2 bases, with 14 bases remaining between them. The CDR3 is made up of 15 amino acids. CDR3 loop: CASSYTGYGNQPQHF. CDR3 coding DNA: TGTGCCAGCAGCTATACAGGGTACGGCAATCAGCCCCAGCATTTT.

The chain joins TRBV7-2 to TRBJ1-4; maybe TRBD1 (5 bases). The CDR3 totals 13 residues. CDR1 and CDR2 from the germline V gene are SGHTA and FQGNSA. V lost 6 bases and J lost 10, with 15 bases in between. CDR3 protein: CASRQNRGGKLFF. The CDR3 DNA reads TGTGCCAGCAGACAGAATCGGGGGGGAAAACTGTTTTTT.

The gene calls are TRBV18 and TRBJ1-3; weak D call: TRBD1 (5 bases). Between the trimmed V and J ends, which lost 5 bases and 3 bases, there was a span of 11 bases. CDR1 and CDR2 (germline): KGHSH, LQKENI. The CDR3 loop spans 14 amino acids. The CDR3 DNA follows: TGTGCCAGCTCATCAAGGGGTAGTGGAAACACCATATATTTT. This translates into CASSSRGSGNTIYF.

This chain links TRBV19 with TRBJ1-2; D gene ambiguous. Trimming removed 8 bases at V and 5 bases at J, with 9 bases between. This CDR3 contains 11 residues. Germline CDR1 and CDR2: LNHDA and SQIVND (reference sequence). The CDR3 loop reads CASGVLYGYTF. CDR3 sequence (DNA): TGTGCCAGTGGAGTGTTATATGGCTACACCTTC.

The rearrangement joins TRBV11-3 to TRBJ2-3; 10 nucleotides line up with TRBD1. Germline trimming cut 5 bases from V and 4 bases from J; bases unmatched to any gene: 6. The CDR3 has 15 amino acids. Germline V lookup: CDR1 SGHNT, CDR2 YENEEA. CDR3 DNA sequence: TGTGCCAGCAGCCGGGACAGGGGAGTGGCAGATACGCAGTATTTT. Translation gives CASSRDRGVADTQYF.

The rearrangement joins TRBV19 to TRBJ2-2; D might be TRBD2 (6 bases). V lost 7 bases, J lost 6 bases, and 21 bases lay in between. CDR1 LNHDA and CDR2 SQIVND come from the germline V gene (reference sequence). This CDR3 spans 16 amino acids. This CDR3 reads CASIGGAGLLAGELFF. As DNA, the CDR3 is TGTGCCAGTATCGGCGGGGCAGGGTTGTTGGCCGGGGAGCTGTTTTTT. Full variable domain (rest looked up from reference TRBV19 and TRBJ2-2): DGGITQSPKYLFRKEGQNVTLSCEQNLNHDAMYWYRQDPGQGLRLIYYSQIVNDFQKGDIAEGYSVSREKKESFPLTVTSAQKNPTAFYLCASIGGAGLLAGELFFGEGSRLTVL.

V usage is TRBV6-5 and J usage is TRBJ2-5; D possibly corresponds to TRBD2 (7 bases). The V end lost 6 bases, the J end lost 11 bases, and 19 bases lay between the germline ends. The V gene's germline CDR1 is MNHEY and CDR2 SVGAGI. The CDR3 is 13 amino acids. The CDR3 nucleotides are TGTGCCAGCAGCTATAATATAGGGGGGGAGCAGTACTTC. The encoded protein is CASSYNIGGEQYF.

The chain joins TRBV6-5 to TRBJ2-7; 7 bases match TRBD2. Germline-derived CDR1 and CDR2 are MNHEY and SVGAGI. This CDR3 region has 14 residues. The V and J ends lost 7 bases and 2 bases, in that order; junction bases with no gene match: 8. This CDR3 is CASTVGRDAYEQYF. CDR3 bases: TGTGCCAGCACCGTAGGGAGGGACGCCTACGAGCAGTACTTC.

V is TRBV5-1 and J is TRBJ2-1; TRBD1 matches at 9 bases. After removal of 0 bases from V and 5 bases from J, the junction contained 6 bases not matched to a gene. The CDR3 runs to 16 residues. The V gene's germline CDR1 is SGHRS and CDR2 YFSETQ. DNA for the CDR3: TGCGCCAGCAGCTTGGAGGTCGGGACAGGGCACAATGAGCAGTTCTTC. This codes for CASSLEVGTGHNEQFF.

The CDR3 bases are TGTGCCACCAGCAGAGATCTTCGGATGGCGGGGGAGCAGTTCTTC. Protein product: CATSRDLRMAGEQFF. V is TRBV15 and J is TRBJ2-1, with D possibly being TRBD2 (6 bases). This CDR3 is 15 amino acids long. V was trimmed by 0 bases and J by 10 bases, leaving 16 bases between them. Germline V gene sequence: CDR1 LNHNV, CDR2 YYDKDF (reference sequence).

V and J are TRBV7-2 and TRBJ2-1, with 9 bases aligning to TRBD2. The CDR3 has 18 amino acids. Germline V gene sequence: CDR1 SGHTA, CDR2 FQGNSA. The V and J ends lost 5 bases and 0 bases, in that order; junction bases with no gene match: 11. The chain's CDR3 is CASSGGGGDTSSYNEQFF. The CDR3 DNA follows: TGTGCCAGCAGCGGCGGGGGGGGCGACACCAGCTCCTACAATGAGCAGTTCTTC.

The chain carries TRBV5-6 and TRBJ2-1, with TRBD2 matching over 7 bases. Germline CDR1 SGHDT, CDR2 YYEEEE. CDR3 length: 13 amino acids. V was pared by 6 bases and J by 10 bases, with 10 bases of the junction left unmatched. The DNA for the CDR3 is TGTGCCAGCATGCGGCGGGAGTCGGTAGAGCAGTTCTTC. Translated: CASMRRESVEQFF.

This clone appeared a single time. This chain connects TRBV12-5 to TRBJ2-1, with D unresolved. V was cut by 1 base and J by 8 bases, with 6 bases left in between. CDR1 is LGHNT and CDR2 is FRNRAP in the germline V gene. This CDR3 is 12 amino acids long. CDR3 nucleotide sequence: TGTGCTAGTGGTTTGGCTGGTGATGAGCAGTTCTTC. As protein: CASGLAGDEQFF.

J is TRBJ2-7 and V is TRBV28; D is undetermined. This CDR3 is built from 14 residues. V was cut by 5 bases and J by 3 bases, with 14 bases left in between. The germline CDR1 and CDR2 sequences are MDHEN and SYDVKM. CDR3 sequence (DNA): TGTGCCAGCAGTCCCCTCTCTAAGAACTACGAGCAGTACTTC. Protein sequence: CASSPLSKNYEQYF.

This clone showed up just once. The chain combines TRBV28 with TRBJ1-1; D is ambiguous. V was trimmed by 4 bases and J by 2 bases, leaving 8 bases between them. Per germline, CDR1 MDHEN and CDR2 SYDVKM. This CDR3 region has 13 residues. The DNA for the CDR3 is TGTGCCAGCAGTTCAGGATCAAACACTGAAGCTTTCTTT. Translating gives CASSSGSNTEAFF. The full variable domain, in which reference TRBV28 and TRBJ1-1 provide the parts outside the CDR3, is DVKVTQSSRYLVKRTGEKVFLECVQDMDHENMFWYRQDPGLGLRLIYFSYDVKMKEKGDIPEGYSVSREKKERFSLILESASTNQTSMYLCASSSGSNTEAFFGQGTRLTVV.

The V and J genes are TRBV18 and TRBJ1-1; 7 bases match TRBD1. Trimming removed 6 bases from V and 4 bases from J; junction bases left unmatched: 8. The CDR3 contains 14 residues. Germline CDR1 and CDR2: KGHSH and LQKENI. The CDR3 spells CASSSTGVGTEAFF. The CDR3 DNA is TGTGCCAGCTCGTCAACAGGGGTGGGCACTGAAGCTTTCTTT. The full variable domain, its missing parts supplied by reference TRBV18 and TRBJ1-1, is NAGVMQNPRHLVRRRGQEARLRCSPMKGHSHVYWYRQLPEEGLKFMVYLQKENIIDESGMPKERFSAEFPKEGPSILRIQQVVRGDSAAYFCASSSTGVGTEAFFGQGTRLTVV.

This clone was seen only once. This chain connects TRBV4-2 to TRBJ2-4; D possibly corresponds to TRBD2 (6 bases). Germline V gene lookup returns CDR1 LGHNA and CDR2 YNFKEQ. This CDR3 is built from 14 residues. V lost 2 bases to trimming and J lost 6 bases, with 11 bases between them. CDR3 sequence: CASSQQAEGNIQYF. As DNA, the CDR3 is TGTGCCAGCAGCCAACAAGCGGAGGGAAACATTCAGTACTTC.

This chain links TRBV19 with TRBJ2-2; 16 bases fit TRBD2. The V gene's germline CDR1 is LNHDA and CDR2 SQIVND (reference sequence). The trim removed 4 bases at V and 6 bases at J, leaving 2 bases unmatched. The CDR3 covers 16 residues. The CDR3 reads CASSTGLAGGAGELFF. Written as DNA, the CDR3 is TGTGCCAGTAGTACGGGACTAGCGGGAGGGGCCGGGGAGCTGTTTTTT.

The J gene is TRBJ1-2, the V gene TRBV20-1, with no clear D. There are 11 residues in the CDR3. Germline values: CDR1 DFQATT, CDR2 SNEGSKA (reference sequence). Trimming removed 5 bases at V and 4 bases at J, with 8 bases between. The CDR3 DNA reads TGCAGTGCTTCCGCAGGCTATGGCTACACCTTC. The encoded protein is CSASAGYGYTF.

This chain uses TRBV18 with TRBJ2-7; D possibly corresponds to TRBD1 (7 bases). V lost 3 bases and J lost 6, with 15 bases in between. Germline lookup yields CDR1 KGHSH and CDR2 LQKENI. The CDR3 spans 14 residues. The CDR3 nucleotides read TGTGCCAGCTCACCTCCGAGTCAGGGGGGCGAGCAGTACTTC. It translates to CASSPPSQGGEQYF.

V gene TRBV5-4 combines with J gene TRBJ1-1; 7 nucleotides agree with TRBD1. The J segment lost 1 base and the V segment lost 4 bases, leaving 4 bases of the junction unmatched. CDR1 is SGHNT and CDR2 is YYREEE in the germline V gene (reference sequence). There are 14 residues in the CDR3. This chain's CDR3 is CASSPGQRNTEAFF. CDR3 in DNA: TGTGCCAGCAGCCCGGGACAGAGGAACACTGAAGCTTTCTTT.

The CDR3 reads CASSILAMPTGELFF. The CDR3 DNA is TGTGCCAGTAGTATATTGGCTATGCCCACCGGGGAGCTGTTTTTT. The chain couples TRBV19 to TRBJ2-2; D is uncertain. The CDR3 is made up of 15 amino acids. The ends were cut back, 2 bases at V and 4 bases at J, with 11 bases in the middle. Germline CDR1 is LNHDA and CDR2 is SQIVND (reference sequence).

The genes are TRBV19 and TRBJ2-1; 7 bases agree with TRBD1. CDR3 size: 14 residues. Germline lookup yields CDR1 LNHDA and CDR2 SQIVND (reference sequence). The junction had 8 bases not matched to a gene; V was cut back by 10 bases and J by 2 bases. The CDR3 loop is CATAGQGAYNEQFF. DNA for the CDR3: TGTGCCACCGCTGGGCAGGGGGCCTACAATGAGCAGTTCTTC.

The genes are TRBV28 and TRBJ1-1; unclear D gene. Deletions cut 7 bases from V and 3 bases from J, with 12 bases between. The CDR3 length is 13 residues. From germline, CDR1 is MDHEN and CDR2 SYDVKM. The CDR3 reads CASNLPGYTEAFF. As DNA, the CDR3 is TGTGCCAGCAACCTCCCGGGGTACACTGAAGCTTTCTTT.

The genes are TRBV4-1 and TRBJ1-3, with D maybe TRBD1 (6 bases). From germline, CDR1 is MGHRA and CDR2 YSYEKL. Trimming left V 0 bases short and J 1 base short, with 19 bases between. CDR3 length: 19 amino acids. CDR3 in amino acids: CASSQDPNYRVPSGNTIYF. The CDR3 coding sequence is TGCGCCAGCAGCCAAGACCCCAACTACAGGGTTCCGTCTGGAAACACCATATATTTT.